This T cell receptor (beta chain) was obtained from a study of sequential checkpoint blockade in melanoma. Across the whole study: After both sequences, patients received maintenance nivolumab. General study findings and limits: PD-L1 staining and CD8+ counts, not mutational load, tracked tumor T-cell clonality.

Worth noting for this clone: The antigen remains unidentified.

The CDR3 totals 10 residues. The V end lost 6 bases, the J end lost 6 bases, and 2 bases lay between the germline ends. Germline V lookup: CDR1 KGHSY, CDR2 FQNENV. Generated by immunoSEQ multiplex PCR, the TCRdb table keeps only in-frame clones and is missing some. Among about 3,600 clones, almost 35% were seen once, and the ten largest hold 31%. The treatment denotes: randomized to nivolumab then ipilimumab (arm A) or the reverse (arm B). Sequencing used tumor tissue (inferred from file names), obtained from a patient given nivolumab and ipilimumab in sequence. The chain employs TRBV16 and TRBJ2-2; D is ambiguous. This sequence was found in a human donor with melanoma. The CDR3: CASSSGELFF. The CDR3 DNA is TGTGCCAGCAGTTCCGGGGAGCTGTTTTTT. Combining the CDR3 with reference TRBV16 and TRBJ2-2 gives the whole variable domain GEEVAQTPKHLVRGEGQKAKLYCAPIKGHSYVFWYQQVLKNEFKFLISFQNENVFDETGMPKERFSAKCLPNSPCSLEIQATKLEDSAVYFCASSSGELFFGEGSRLTVL.